These T cell receptor beta chains were read from a single sample in a study of blood T cell repertoires in COVID-19. Measured with immunoSEQ multiplex PCR; TCRdb has only the in-frame clones, and not every one. The sample carries about 120,000 clones, more than 75% recorded once. The sequenced sample consisted of peripheral blood. The receptors shown here come from a woman aged 40 to 50 with acute or convalescent COVID-19. The CDR3 runs from the conserved cysteine through the conserved F or W. D genes are given only for firm matches. Size values are once, few and many counts, or a class for expanded clones, and some rows have none.

v_gene: TRBV24-1; j_gene: TRBJ2-3; d_gene: TRBD1; abundance: few; CDR3aa: CATSEKGQGPSDTQYF; CDR3nt: TGTGCCACCAGTGAGAAGGGACAGGGTCCCTCAGATACGCAGTATTTT
v_gene: TRBV30; j_gene: TRBJ2-7; d_gene: TRBD1; abundance: -; CDR3aa: CAWSVGGQGIEQYF; CDR3nt: TGTGCCTGGAGTGTGGGGGGACAGGGGATCGAGCAGTACTTC
v_gene: TRBV3-1/TRBV3-2; j_gene: TRBJ1-2; d_gene: TRBD1; abundance: -; CDR3aa: CASSLDRGLTF; CDR3nt: TGTGCCAGCAGCCTTGACAGGGGGCTTACCTTC
v_gene: TRBV6-6; j_gene: TRBJ1-5; d_gene: -; abundance: -; CDR3aa: CASSRDNSNQPQHF; CDR3nt: TGTGCCAGCAGCCGGGACAATAGCAATCAGCCCCAGCATTTT
v_gene: TRBV6-6; j_gene: TRBJ1-2; d_gene: TRBD1; abundance: -; CDR3aa: CASRGTGDGYTF; CDR3nt: TGTGCCAGCAGGGGGACAGGGGATGGCTACACCTTC
v_gene: TRBV6-5; j_gene: TRBJ1-1; d_gene: TRBD1; abundance: -; CDR3aa: CASSRQGQNTEAFF; CDR3nt: TGTGCCAGCAGTAGACAGGGACAGAACACTGAAGCTTTCTTT
v_gene: TRBV9; j_gene: TRBJ1-5; d_gene: TRBD1; abundance: -; CDR3aa: CASSAGTGGNQPQHF; CDR3nt: TGTGCCAGCAGTGCCGGGACAGGGGGCAATCAGCCCCAGCATTTT
v_gene: TRBV6-5; j_gene: TRBJ1-5; d_gene: -; abundance: once; CDR3aa: CASSPGGNNQPQHF; CDR3nt: TGTGCCAGCAGCCCCGGTGGTAACAATCAGCCCCAGCATTTT
v_gene: TRBV27; j_gene: TRBJ2-7; d_gene: TRBD1; abundance: -; CDR3aa: CASSTTGGSSYEQYF; CDR3nt: TGTGCCAGCAGTACAACAGGGGGGAGCTCCTACGAGCAGTACTTC
v_gene: TRBV6-5; j_gene: TRBJ1-2; d_gene: TRBD1; abundance: -; CDR3aa: CASSISTGAGGYTF; CDR3nt: TGTGCCAGCAGTATAAGTACAGGGGCTGGCGGCTACACCTTC
v_gene: TRBV20-1; j_gene: TRBJ2-1; d_gene: -; abundance: once; CDR3aa: CSARVGNEQFF; CDR3nt: TGCAGTGCTAGAGTCGGGAATGAGCAGTTCTTC
v_gene: TRBV18; j_gene: TRBJ1-2; d_gene: -; abundance: -; CDR3aa: CASSPDRGYGYTF; CDR3nt: TGTGCCAGCTCACCCGATCGGGGCTATGGCTACACCTTC
v_gene: TRBV27; j_gene: TRBJ1-1; d_gene: -; abundance: once; CDR3aa: CASSFLRGTNTEAFF; CDR3nt: TGTGCCAGCAGTTTCCTCCGGGGGACCAACACTGAAGCTTTCTTT
v_gene: TRBV6-2/TRBV6-3; j_gene: TRBJ2-1; d_gene: TRBD2; abundance: -; CDR3aa: CASSPTSGGYNEQFF; CDR3nt: TGTGCCAGCAGTCCGACTAGCGGGGGGTACAATGAGCAGTTCTTC
v_gene: TRBV5-4; j_gene: TRBJ2-3; d_gene: TRBD1; abundance: -; CDR3aa: CASSRPGQVTDTQYF; CDR3nt: TGTGCCAGCAGCCGACCGGGACAGGTCACAGATACGCAGTATTTT
v_gene: TRBV11-2; j_gene: TRBJ1-1; d_gene: -; abundance: few; CDR3aa: CASSPRTEAFF; CDR3nt: TGTGCCAGCAGCCCGCGCACTGAAGCTTTCTTT
v_gene: TRBV5-1; j_gene: TRBJ2-1; d_gene: -; abundance: -; CDR3aa: CASSLGWTQESEQFF; CDR3nt: TGCGCCAGCAGCTTGGGGTGGACTCAAGAAAGTGAGCAGTTCTTC
v_gene: TRBV2; j_gene: TRBJ1-4; d_gene: -; abundance: -; CDR3aa: CASLRPNEKLFF; CDR3nt: TGTGCCAGCTTGCGGCCTAATGAAAAACTGTTTTTT
v_gene: TRBV7-2; j_gene: TRBJ2-3; d_gene: TRBD2; abundance: once; CDR3aa: CASSPGGGKVTDTQYF; CDR3nt: TGTGCCAGCAGCCCCGGGGGGGGGAAAGTCACAGATACGCAGTATTTT
v_gene: TRBV6-6; j_gene: TRBJ1-1; d_gene: -; abundance: -; CDR3aa: CASSFTGGSTEAFF; CDR3nt: TGTGCCAGCAGCTTTACAGGCGGGAGCACTGAAGCTTTCTTT
v_gene: TRBV7-9; j_gene: TRBJ1-1; d_gene: TRBD1; abundance: -; CDR3aa: CASSTVGRGRGNTEAFF; CDR3nt: TGTGCCAGCAGCACGGTCGGCAGGGGGCGAGGGAACACTGAAGCTTTCTTT
v_gene: TRBV6-5; j_gene: TRBJ2-7; d_gene: -; abundance: few; CDR3aa: CASSYEGGSEQYF; CDR3nt: TGTGCCAGCAGTTACGAGGGGGGGAGCGAGCAGTACTTC
v_gene: TRBV15; j_gene: TRBJ1-1; d_gene: TRBD1; abundance: -; CDR3aa: CATSYGRPAGTGGGDTEAFF; CDR3nt: TGTGCCACCAGCTACGGCCGCCCGGCCGGGACAGGGGGCGGGGACACTGAAGCTTTCTTT
v_gene: TRBV2; j_gene: TRBJ1-1; d_gene: TRBD1; abundance: -; CDR3aa: CASTTQGANTEAFF; CDR3nt: TGTGCCAGCACCACACAGGGGGCTAACACTGAAGCTTTCTTT
v_gene: TRBV30; j_gene: TRBJ2-7; d_gene: -; abundance: -; CDR3aa: CAWSSSYEQYF; CDR3nt: TGTGCCTGGAGTTCGAGTTACGAGCAGTACTTC
v_gene: TRBV18; j_gene: TRBJ1-5; d_gene: TRBD1; abundance: -; CDR3aa: CASSPGPDRGNQPQHF; CDR3nt: TGTGCCAGCTCACCAGGACCCGACAGGGGAAATCAGCCCCAGCATTTT
v_gene: TRBV6-5; j_gene: TRBJ1-3; d_gene: -; abundance: -; CDR3aa: CATSPGSGNTIYF; CDR3nt: TGTGCCACCTCGCCGGGCTCTGGAAACACCATATATTTT
v_gene: TRBV6-5; j_gene: TRBJ1-1; d_gene: -; abundance: once; CDR3aa: CASSLTGSLEAFF; CDR3nt: TGTGCCAGCAGTCTCACGGGATCTCTTGAAGCTTTCTTT
v_gene: TRBV28; j_gene: TRBJ2-7; d_gene: TRBD1; abundance: -; CDR3aa: CASSVTGGNYEQYF; CDR3nt: TGTGCCAGCAGCGTGACAGGGGGCAACTACGAGCAGTACTTC
v_gene: TRBV5-5; j_gene: TRBJ2-5; d_gene: -; abundance: few; CDR3aa: CASSSVETQYF; CDR3nt: TGTGCCAGCAGCTCGGTCGAGACCCAGTACTTC
v_gene: TRBV10-3; j_gene: TRBJ1-5; d_gene: -; abundance: -; CDR3aa: CAISPGQGRIGNQPQHF; CDR3nt: TGTGCCATCAGCCCAGGCCAGGGAAGGATAGGCAATCAGCCCCAGCATTTT
v_gene: TRBV19; j_gene: TRBJ2-1; d_gene: -; abundance: few; CDR3aa: CASSRTSTNEQFF; CDR3nt: TGTGCCAGTAGCCGAACCTCTACTAATGAGCAGTTCTTC
v_gene: TRBV27; j_gene: TRBJ1-1; d_gene: -; abundance: few; CDR3aa: CASRPGTLNTEAFF; CDR3nt: TGTGCCAGCAGACCCGGGACACTGAACACTGAAGCTTTCTTT
v_gene: TRBV10-1; j_gene: TRBJ2-7; d_gene: -; abundance: -; CDR3aa: CASSESGGYEQYF; CDR3nt: TGCGCCAGCAGTGAGTCTGGGGGGTACGAGCAGTACTTC
v_gene: TRBV15; j_gene: TRBJ1-4; d_gene: TRBD1; abundance: -; CDR3aa: CATSLTRGRSEKLFF; CDR3nt: TGTGCCACCAGCCTTACAAGGGGGCGCTCTGAAAAACTGTTTTTT
v_gene: TRBV29-1; j_gene: TRBJ1-1; d_gene: -; abundance: -; CDR3aa: CSAGTFNTEAFF; CDR3nt: TGCAGCGCTGGGACTTTTAACACTGAAGCTTTCTTT
v_gene: TRBV19; j_gene: TRBJ2-7; d_gene: TRBD1; abundance: few; CDR3aa: CASSLGQGGEQYF; CDR3nt: TGTGCCAGTAGTCTCGGACAGGGCGGCGAGCAGTACTTC
v_gene: TRBV5-1; j_gene: TRBJ2-5; d_gene: TRBD2; abundance: -; CDR3aa: CASEVGGGVETQYF; CDR3nt: TGCGCCAGCGAGGTCGGCGGGGGGGTTGAGACCCAGTACTTC
v_gene: TRBV7-2; j_gene: TRBJ2-3; d_gene: TRBD2; abundance: -; CDR3aa: CASSPGTNAQYF; CDR3nt: TGTGCCAGCAGCCCAGGGACTAATGCGCAGTATTTT
v_gene: TRBV13; j_gene: TRBJ2-5; d_gene: TRBD2; abundance: -; CDR3aa: CASSPGLAGRETQYF; CDR3nt: TGTGCCAGCAGCCCGGGACTAGCGGGTAGAGAGACCCAGTACTTC
v_gene: TRBV6-6; j_gene: TRBJ1-1; d_gene: -; abundance: -; CDR3aa: CASSYGRNTEAFF; CDR3nt: TGTGCCAGCAGTTACGGGCGGAACACTGAAGCTTTCTTT
v_gene: TRBV5-1; j_gene: TRBJ1-4; d_gene: -; abundance: -; CDR3aa: CASSLMGSTNEKLFF; CDR3nt: TGCGCCAGCAGCTTGATGGGTAGCACTAATGAAAAACTGTTTTTT
v_gene: TRBV19; j_gene: TRBJ1-1; d_gene: TRBD1; abundance: -; CDR3aa: CASMHRDRGLVNEAFF; CDR3nt: TGTGCCAGTATGCACCGGGACAGGGGGTTGGTAAATGAAGCTTTCTTT
v_gene: TRBV6-5; j_gene: TRBJ1-1; d_gene: -; abundance: once; CDR3aa: CASSYSKGDPGEAFF; CDR3nt: TGTGCCAGCAGTTACTCCAAGGGGGACCCAGGCGAAGCTTTCTTT
v_gene: TRBV10-3; j_gene: TRBJ2-7; d_gene: -; abundance: -; CDR3aa: CAIRFSDSSYEQYF; CDR3nt: TGTGCCATCAGGTTCAGTGACAGCTCCTACGAGCAGTACTTC